This T cell receptor beta chain derives from a study of T cells in Graves' hyperthyroidism and ophthalmopathy. CDR3 size: 16 residues. Germline V CDR1 and CDR2: LGHNA, YNFKEQ. The V and J ends lost 0 bases and 4 bases respectively, with 13 bases between them. TCR beta CDR3 region amplification was performed from RNA transcripts. An initial round of RT-PCR targeting the TCR CDR3 relied on the HTBI primer set. TCRdb reprocessed the multiplex PCR reads with MiXCR, giving one entry per CDR3 protein. The sample has 160,000 or so distinct CDR3 sequences; about 9.4% are singletons. Sequenced input: blood. The sequence came from a young woman with Graves' hyperthyroidism that later progressed to Graves' ophthalmopathy. J is TRBJ2-4 and V is TRBV4-2, with a possible D match to TRBD2 (5 bases). This CDR3 reads CASSQEFRGKKNIQYF. CDR3 DNA sequence: TGTGCCAGCAGCCAAGAGTTTCGGGGAAAGAAAAACATTCAGTACTTC.